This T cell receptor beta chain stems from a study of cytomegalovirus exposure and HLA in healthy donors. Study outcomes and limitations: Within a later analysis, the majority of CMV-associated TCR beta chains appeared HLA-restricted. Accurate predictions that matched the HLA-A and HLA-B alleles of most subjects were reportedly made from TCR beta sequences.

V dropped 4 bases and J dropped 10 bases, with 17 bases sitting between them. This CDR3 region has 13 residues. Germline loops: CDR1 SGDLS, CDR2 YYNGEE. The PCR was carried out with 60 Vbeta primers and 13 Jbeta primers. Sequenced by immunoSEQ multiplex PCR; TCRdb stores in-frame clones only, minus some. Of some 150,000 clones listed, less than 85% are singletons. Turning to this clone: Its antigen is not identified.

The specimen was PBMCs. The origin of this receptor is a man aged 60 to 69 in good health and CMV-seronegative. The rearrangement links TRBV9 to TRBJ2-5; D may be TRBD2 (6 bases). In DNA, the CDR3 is TGTGCCAGCAGCACCGGTGGGGGGTCCTTCCAGTACTTC. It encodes CASSTGGGSFQYF.